The 30 T cell receptor beta chains presented below share a single source sample, sequenced in a study of shared clonotypes between healthy human individuals. CD45RO-negative, CCR7-positively selected cells formed the naive CD8 fraction, excluding terminally differentiated effector memory CD45RA+ cells. The table came from immunoSEQ multiplex PCR; TCRdb's copy has only in-frame clones and leaves some out. The data show fewer than 1 million clones, around 96% seen once. The sample consisted of naive CD8+ T cells sorted from blood. The source is a man aged 25 to 40 in good health.

V gene TRBV7-9 combines with J gene TRBJ2-5; D is ambiguous. Trimming left V 5 bases short and J 3 bases short, with 7 bases between. The CDR3 extends over 12 amino acids. Germline V gene data show CDR1 as SEHNR and CDR2 as FQNEAQ (reference sequence). The CDR3 region has the DNA TGTGCCAGCAGCGGAGCTAAAGAGACCCAGTACTTC. This gives the protein CASSGAKETQYF.

The chain joins TRBV9 to TRBJ2-1; 8 nucleotides match TRBD2. V lost 0 bases and J lost 5; bases outside the gene matches: 7. CDR3 length: 16 amino acids. The germline V gene encodes CDR1 SGDLS and CDR2 YYNGEE. The CDR3 sequence: CASSVATAGGDNEQFF. The CDR3 DNA is TGTGCCAGCAGCGTAGCTACGGCGGGAGGCGACAATGAGCAGTTCTTC.

The chain employs TRBV19 and TRBJ2-7; D ambiguous. The CDR3 covers 13 residues. Trimming stripped 7 bases from V and 3 bases from J, with 13 bases between. Germline V lookup: CDR1 LNHDA, CDR2 SQIVND (reference sequence). This CDR3 reads CASKGSDRYEQYF. The CDR3 nucleotides are TGTGCCAGTAAAGGGTCCGACCGCTACGAGCAGTACTTC.

The chain is built from TRBV9 and TRBJ2-1, with 10 bases aligning to TRBD2. Germline assignment: CDR1 SGDLS and CDR2 YYNGEE. The CDR3 loop spans 17 amino acids. V was clipped by 3 bases and J by 2 bases; unmatched bases: 8. CDR3 in amino acids: CASSGHFLAGAYNEQFF. The DNA for the CDR3 is TGTGCCAGCAGCGGGCACTTTCTAGCGGGAGCCTACAATGAGCAGTTCTTC.

This rearrangement joins TRBV4-1 to TRBJ1-5; D ambiguous. Germline CDR1 MGHRA, CDR2 YSYEKL. The V end was cut by 1 base, the J end by 4 bases, with 5 bases between. The CDR3 is made up of 13 amino acids. CDR3 amino acids: CASSQVLNQPQHF. In nucleotides, the CDR3 is TGCGCCAGCAGCCAAGTCCTTAATCAGCCCCAGCATTTT.

The chain is built from TRBV7-9 and TRBJ2-7; D gene unclear. CDR3 size: 12 residues. V was pared by 8 bases and J by 6 bases, with 14 bases between. From germline, CDR1 is SEHNR and CDR2 FQNEAQ (reference sequence). For the CDR3, the DNA is TGTGCCAGCGGGGAAACTTCTTCCGAGCAGTACTTC. Translation gives CASGETSSEQYF.

The rearrangement joins TRBV27 to TRBJ1-1; D uncertain. V shed 3 bases and J shed 5 bases, with 16 bases lying between them. Germline CDR1 and CDR2: MNHEY and SMNVEV (reference sequence). CDR3 length equals 15 residues. CDR3 DNA: TGTGCCAGCAGTTTGTCCGAAGTGAAGGGAACTGAAGCTTTCTTT. Amino acid sequence: CASSLSEVKGTEAFF.

The chain employs TRBV27 and TRBJ2-1; TRBD1 or TRBD2 may be the D gene (6 bases each). The ends were cut back, 4 bases at V and 9 bases at J, with 10 bases in the middle. Germline V gene data show CDR1 as MNHEY and CDR2 as SMNVEV (reference sequence). This CDR3 comprises 12 residues. The CDR3 DNA is TGTGCCAGCAGTTCAAGGGGGGCTGAGCAGTTCTTC. Translation: CASSSRGAEQFF.

This CDR3 is CASSNNRGDNEQFF. The CDR3 region has the DNA TGTGCCAGCAGTAACAACAGGGGGGACAATGAGCAGTTCTTC. This chain links TRBV28 with TRBJ2-1, with 8 bases lining up with TRBD1. There are 14 residues in the CDR3. The V gene's germline CDR1 is MDHEN and CDR2 SYDVKM. J gave up 5 bases and V 5 bases, and 5 bases lay outside the gene matches.

The chain carries TRBV7-9 and TRBJ2-7; D is uncertain. The V gene lost 2 bases and the J gene lost 5 bases, with 7 bases spanning the gap. Germline-derived CDR1 and CDR2 are SEHNR and FQNEAQ (reference sequence). The CDR3 extends over 12 amino acids. CDR3 DNA sequence: TGTGCCAGCAGCTTAATCCCCCACGAGCAGTACTTC. Encoded protein: CASSLIPHEQYF.

This chain links TRBV4-1 with TRBJ2-1; 7 nucleotides agree with TRBD2. The CDR3 consists of 17 residues. With V trimmed by 0 bases and J by 1 base, 6 bases remained unmatched. Germline values: CDR1 MGHRA, CDR2 YSYEKL. CDR3 residues: CASSQEWLAVSYNEQFF. The CDR3 coding sequence is TGCGCCAGCAGCCAAGAGTGGCTAGCGGTATCCTACAATGAGCAGTTCTTC.

The rearrangement uses TRBV10-3 and TRBJ2-7, with D perhaps TRBD1 or TRBD2 (5 bases each). Germline CDR1 and CDR2: ENHRY and SYGVKD. The CDR3 contains 16 residues. Trimming cost V 3 bases and J 0 bases, with 15 bases left between them. In DNA form, the CDR3 reads TGTGCCATCAGTGACGGGACCGCAGGGAGCTCCTACGAGCAGTACTTC. It yields the protein CAISDGTAGSSYEQYF.

The CDR3 sequence: CASTSGVDGYTF. In DNA form, the CDR3 reads TGTGCCAGCACGTCAGGGGTTGACGGCTACACCTTC. V gene TRBV25-1 combines with J gene TRBJ1-2; a possible D gene is TRBD1 (6 bases). Trimming cost V 7 bases and J 8 bases, with 14 bases left between them. The CDR3 runs 12 residues. Germline CDR1 MGHDK, CDR2 SYGVNS.

The V call is TRBV6-6, the J call TRBJ2-7; D remains ambiguous. There are 16 residues in the CDR3. The germline V gene encodes CDR1 MNHNY and CDR2 SVGAGI (reference sequence). The germline V and J ends were trimmed by 0 bases and 4 bases, with 16 bases remaining between them. The CDR3 coding sequence is TGTGCCAGCAGTTACTCGACCCTCGACCCTGAGTACGAGCAGTACTTC. Residues: CASSYSTLDPEYEQYF.

The chain employs TRBV5-1 and TRBJ2-5; TRBD2 matches at 11 bases. Germline V lookup: CDR1 SGHRS, CDR2 YFSETQ. V was clipped by 3 bases and J by 5 bases; unmatched bases: 12. The CDR3 length is 17 residues. The CDR3 reads CASSSGPGLAATETQYF. Written as DNA, the CDR3 is TGCGCCAGCAGCTCAGGTCCGGGACTAGCGGCGACGGAGACCCAGTACTTC. Full variable domain (rest looked up from reference TRBV5-1 and TRBJ2-5): KAGVTQTPRYLIKTRGQQVTLSCSPISGHRSVSWYQQTPGQGLQFLFEYFSETQRNKGNFPGRFSGRQFSNSRSEMNVSTLELGDSALYLCASSSGPGLAATETQYFGPGTRLLVL.

The chain joins TRBV5-6 to TRBJ2-5; D uncertain. The CDR3 has 15 amino acids. Germline values: CDR1 SGHDT, CDR2 YYEEEE. Trimming took off 0 bases at V and 1 base at J, with 10 bases between the two ends. The CDR3 DNA sequence: TGTGCCAGCAGCTTGGGGGCCTCGTCCCAAGAGACCCAGTACTTC. It encodes CASSLGASSQETQYF.

Remarks on this clone: The identical CDR3 is also encoded by other nucleotide sequences in the sample. The genes are TRBV9 and TRBJ2-7; TRBD1 aligns across 8 bases. Germline V gene lookup returns CDR1 SGDLS and CDR2 YYNGEE. This CDR3 is built from 14 residues. The ends lost 4 bases at V and 2 bases at J; junction bases unmatched: 5. This CDR3 reads CASSPGQGAYEQYF. As DNA, the CDR3 is TGTGCCAGCAGCCCAGGACAGGGCGCCTACGAGCAGTACTTC.

This chain joins TRBV19 and TRBJ2-3, with D possibly being TRBD1 or TRBD2 (5 bases each). The CDR3 consists of 14 residues. Germline CDR1 is LNHDA and CDR2 is SQIVND (reference sequence). Between the trimmed V and J ends, which lost 6 bases and 0 bases, there was a span of 10 bases. The CDR3 nucleotides are TGTGCCAGTAGCGGGACGACTAGCACAGATACGCAGTATTTT. Translation: CASSGTTSTDTQYF.

The CDR3 here is CSVEDPGGRAAEQYF. The CDR3 DNA reads TGCAGCGTTGAAGATCCAGGCGGGAGGGCCGCCGAGCAGTACTTC. The chain uses TRBV29-1 and TRBJ2-7; 9 nucleotides align to TRBD2. Germline lookup yields CDR1 SQVTM and CDR2 ANQGSEA. The ends lost 0 bases at V and 6 bases at J; junction bases unmatched: 9. The CDR3 sequence is 15 residues long.

The chain links TRBV9 to TRBJ2-7; 12 bases are a match to TRBD2. The length of the CDR3 is 15 residues. Germline V gene sequence: CDR1 SGDLS, CDR2 YYNGEE. V dropped 0 bases and J dropped 2; count of bases not matched to a gene: 0. The CDR3 nucleotides read TGTGCCAGCAGCGTAGGACTAGCGGGAGCCTACGAGCAGTACTTC. Translating it yields CASSVGLAGAYEQYF.

This clone was detected once. This chain joins TRBV4-1 and TRBJ2-1; 10 bases are shared with TRBD2. There are 16 residues in the CDR3. J was trimmed by 4 bases and V by 0 bases; bases with no gene match: 3. Germline assignment: CDR1 MGHRA and CDR2 YSYEKL. CDR3 in amino acids: CASSQEGLAVYNEQFF. CDR3 bases: TGCGCCAGCAGCCAAGAAGGACTAGCGGTATACAATGAGCAGTTCTTC.

The chain has TRBV10-3 and TRBJ2-7; D could derive from TRBD1 or TRBD2 (5 bases each). Germline values: CDR1 ENHRY, CDR2 SYGVKD. V lost 0 bases and J 5 bases, leaving 14 bases between the germline ends. The CDR3 has 15 residues. The DNA of the CDR3 is TGTGCCATCAGTGAGTCCCAGGGACCCCTCGACGAGCAGTACTTC. This encodes CAISESQGPLDEQYF.

This clone is a singleton in its sample. V gene TRBV28 combines with J gene TRBJ2-1; 7 bases line up with TRBD1. Germline V lookup: CDR1 MDHEN, CDR2 SYDVKM. This CDR3 is 18 amino acids long. J gave up 2 bases and V 6 bases, and 16 bases lay outside the gene matches. The CDR3 is CASSSPVIRDSPYNEQFF. The CDR3 DNA reads as TGTGCCAGCAGCTCCCCGGTGATCCGGGACAGCCCCTACAATGAGCAGTTCTTC. The full variable domain, in which reference TRBV28 and TRBJ2-1 provide the parts outside the CDR3, is DVKVTQSSRYLVKRTGEKVFLECVQDMDHENMFWYRQDPGLGLRLIYFSYDVKMKEKGDIPEGYSVSREKKERFSLILESASTNQTSMYLCASSSPVIRDSPYNEQFFGPGTRLTVL.

Regarding this clone: The sample holds other DNA sequences that translate to the same CDR3. The rearrangement joins TRBV28 to TRBJ2-5, with TRBD2 as a possible D gene (7 bases). V was trimmed by 2 bases and J by 5 bases, leaving 9 bases between them. The CDR3 loop spans 13 amino acids. Germline CDR1 and CDR2: MDHEN and SYDVKM. CDR3 in amino acids: CASSLRGGETQYF. DNA of the CDR3: TGTGCCAGCAGTTTAAGGGGGGGGGAGACCCAGTACTTC.

The chain joins TRBV2 to TRBJ1-1; D unclear. Germline loops: CDR1 SNHLY, CDR2 FYNNEI. V was pared by 2 bases and J by 1 base, with 11 bases between. This CDR3 comprises 15 residues. As DNA, the CDR3 is TGTGCCAGCAGTGAACCCGCAGGCTCGAACACTGAAGCTTTCTTT. Residues: CASSEPAGSNTEAFF.

The genes are TRBV15 and TRBJ2-3, with 7 bases aligning to TRBD2. This CDR3 has 14 amino acids. The V gene's germline CDR1 is LNHNV and CDR2 YYDKDF (reference sequence). The trim removed 6 bases at V and 1 base at J, leaving 4 bases unmatched. This CDR3 reads CATRVGGGTDTQYF. The CDR3 DNA is TGTGCCACCAGGGTGGGGGGGGGCACAGATACGCAGTATTTT.

V usage is TRBV5-1 and J usage is TRBJ1-5; D is possibly TRBD1 (5 bases). V was pared by 4 bases and J by 4 bases, with 15 bases between. Germline CDR1 reads SGHRS; CDR2 reads YFSETQ. This CDR3 has 15 amino acids. The CDR3 region is CASSPLEGENQPQHF. The DNA for the CDR3 is TGCGCCAGCAGCCCCCTCGAAGGGGAGAATCAGCCCCAGCATTTT.

The chain links TRBV15 to TRBJ2-3; D unclear. The CDR3 covers 14 residues. The V end lost 4 bases, the J end lost 5 bases, and 13 bases lay between the germline ends. Per germline, CDR1 LNHNV and CDR2 YYDKDF (reference sequence). The CDR3 region is CATSTPEGIDTQYF. CDR3 in DNA: TGTGCCACCAGCACCCCCGAAGGGATAGATACGCAGTATTTT. The variable domain in full, completed from reference TRBV15 and TRBJ2-3, reads DAMVIQNPRYQVTQFGKPVTLSCSQTLNHNVMYWYQQKSSQAPKLLFHYYDKDFNNEADTPDNFQSRRPNTSFCFLDIRSPGLGDTAMYLCATSTPEGIDTQYFGPGTRLTVL.

This chain connects TRBV20-1 to TRBJ1-1; unclear D gene. V gave up 7 bases and J gave up 3 bases, with 9 bases separating them. The length of the CDR3 is 11 residues. Germline CDR1 and CDR2: DFQATT and SNEGSKA (reference sequence). The CDR3 spells CSGEEDTEAFF. CDR3 bases: TGCAGTGGCGAGGAGGACACTGAAGCTTTCTTT.

The chain has TRBV27 and TRBJ2-7; D remains ambiguous. CDR3 length: 13 residues. The germline gives CDR1 MNHEY, CDR2 SMNVEV (reference sequence). V was shortened by 0 bases and J by 4 bases, with 7 bases between the two germline ends. This chain's CDR3 is CASSLSQEYEQYF. CDR3 nucleotides: TGTGCCAGCAGTTTATCGCAAGAATACGAGCAGTACTTC.